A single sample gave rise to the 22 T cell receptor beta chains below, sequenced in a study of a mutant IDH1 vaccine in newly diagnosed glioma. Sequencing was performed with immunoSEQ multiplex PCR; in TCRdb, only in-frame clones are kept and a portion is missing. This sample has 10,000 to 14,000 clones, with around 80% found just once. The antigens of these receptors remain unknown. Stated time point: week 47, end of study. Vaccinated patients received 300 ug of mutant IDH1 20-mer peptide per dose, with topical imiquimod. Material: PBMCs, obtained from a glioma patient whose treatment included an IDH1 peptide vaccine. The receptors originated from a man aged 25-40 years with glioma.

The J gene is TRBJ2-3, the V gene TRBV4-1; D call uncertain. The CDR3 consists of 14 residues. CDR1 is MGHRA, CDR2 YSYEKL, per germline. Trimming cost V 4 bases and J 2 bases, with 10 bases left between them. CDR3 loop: CASSLSGFTDTQYF. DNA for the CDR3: TGCGCCAGCAGCCTCTCCGGGTTCACAGATACGCAGTATTTT.

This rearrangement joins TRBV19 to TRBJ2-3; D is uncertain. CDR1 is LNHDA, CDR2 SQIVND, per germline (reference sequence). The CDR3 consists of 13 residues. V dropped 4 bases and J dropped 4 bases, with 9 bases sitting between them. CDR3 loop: CASSSRPPDTQYF. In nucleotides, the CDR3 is TGTGCCAGTAGTAGTCGCCCCCCAGATACGCAGTATTTT.

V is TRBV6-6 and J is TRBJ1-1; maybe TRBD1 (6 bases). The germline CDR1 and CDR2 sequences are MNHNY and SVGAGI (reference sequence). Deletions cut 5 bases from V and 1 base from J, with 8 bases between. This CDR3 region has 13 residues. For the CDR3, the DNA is TGTGCCAGCAGTAAACAGGGGAACACTGAAGCTTTCTTT. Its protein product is CASSKQGNTEAFF.

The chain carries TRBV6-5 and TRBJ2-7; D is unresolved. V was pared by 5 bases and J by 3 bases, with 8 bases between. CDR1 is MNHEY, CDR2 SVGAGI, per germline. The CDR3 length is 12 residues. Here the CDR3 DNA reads TGTGCCAGCAGTAACCCGGACTACGAGCAGTACTTC. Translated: CASSNPDYEQYF.

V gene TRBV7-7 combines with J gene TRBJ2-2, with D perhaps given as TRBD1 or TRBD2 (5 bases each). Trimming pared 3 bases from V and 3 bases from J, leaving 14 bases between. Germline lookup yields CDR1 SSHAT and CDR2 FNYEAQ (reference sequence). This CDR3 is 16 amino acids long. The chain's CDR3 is CASSFLGGMDTGELFF. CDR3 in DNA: TGTGCCAGCAGCTTCCTTGGGGGTATGGACACCGGGGAGCTGTTTTTT.

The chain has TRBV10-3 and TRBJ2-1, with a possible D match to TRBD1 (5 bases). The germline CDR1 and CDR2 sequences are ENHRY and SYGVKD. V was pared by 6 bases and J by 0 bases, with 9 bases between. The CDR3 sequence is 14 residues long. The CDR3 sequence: CAIRADISYNEQFF. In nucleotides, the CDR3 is TGTGCCATCAGGGCGGACATCTCCTACAATGAGCAGTTCTTC.

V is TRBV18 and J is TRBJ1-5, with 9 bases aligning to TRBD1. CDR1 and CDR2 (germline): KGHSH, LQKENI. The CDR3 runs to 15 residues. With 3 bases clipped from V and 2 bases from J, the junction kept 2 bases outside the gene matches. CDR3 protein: CASSPGQGGNQPQHF. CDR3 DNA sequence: TGTGCCAGCTCACCGGGACAGGGCGGCAATCAGCCCCAGCATTTT.

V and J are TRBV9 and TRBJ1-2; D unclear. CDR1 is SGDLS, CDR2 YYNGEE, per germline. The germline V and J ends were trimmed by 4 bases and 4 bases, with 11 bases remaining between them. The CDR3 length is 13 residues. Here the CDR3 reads CASSPGRSYGYTF. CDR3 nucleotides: TGTGCCAGCAGCCCAGGACGGAGCTATGGCTACACCTTC.

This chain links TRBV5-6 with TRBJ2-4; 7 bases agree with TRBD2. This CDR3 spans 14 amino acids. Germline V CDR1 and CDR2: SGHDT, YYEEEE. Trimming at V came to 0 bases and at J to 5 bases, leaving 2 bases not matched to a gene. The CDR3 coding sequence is TGTGCCAGCAGCTTGGGACGGGGGGAAAACATTCAGTACTTC. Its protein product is CASSLGRGENIQYF.

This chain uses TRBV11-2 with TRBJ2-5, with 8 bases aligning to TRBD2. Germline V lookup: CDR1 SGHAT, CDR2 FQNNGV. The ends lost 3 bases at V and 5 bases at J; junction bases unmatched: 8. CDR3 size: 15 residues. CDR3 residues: CASSFSAGGSETQYF. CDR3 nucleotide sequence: TGTGCCAGCAGCTTTTCGGCGGGAGGATCGGAGACCCAGTACTTC.

The CDR3 loop reads CATPGDRSPNYGYTF. In DNA, the CDR3 is TGTGCCACCCCGGGGGACAGGTCTCCTAACTATGGCTACACCTTC. This sequence joins TRBV6-1 and TRBJ1-2; the match to TRBD1 covers 8 bases. The CDR3 loop spans 15 amino acids. After removal of 10 bases from V and 0 bases from J, the junction contained 10 bases not matched to a gene. Germline V gene data show CDR1 as MNHNS and CDR2 as SASEGT.

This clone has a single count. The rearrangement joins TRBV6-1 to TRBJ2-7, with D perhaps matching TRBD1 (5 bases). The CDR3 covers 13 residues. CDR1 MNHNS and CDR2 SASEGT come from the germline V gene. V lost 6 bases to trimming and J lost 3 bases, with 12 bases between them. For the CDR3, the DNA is TGTGCCAGCAGCGCCAGGGATCGCTACGAGCAGTACTTC. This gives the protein CASSARDRYEQYF.

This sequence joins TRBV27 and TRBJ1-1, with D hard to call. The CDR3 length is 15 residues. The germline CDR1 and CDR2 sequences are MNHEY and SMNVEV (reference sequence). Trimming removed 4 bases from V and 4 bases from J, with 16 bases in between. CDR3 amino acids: CASSSRVRESTEAFF. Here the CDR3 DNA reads TGTGCCAGCAGTTCGAGAGTGCGGGAGAGCACTGAAGCTTTCTTT.

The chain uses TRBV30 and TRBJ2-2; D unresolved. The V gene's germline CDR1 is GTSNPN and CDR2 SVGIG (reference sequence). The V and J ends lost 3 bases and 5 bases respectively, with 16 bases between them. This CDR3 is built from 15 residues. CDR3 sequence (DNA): TGTGCCTGGAGACACAGTAACTTACGGACCGGGGAGCTGTTTTTT. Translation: CAWRHSNLRTGELFF.

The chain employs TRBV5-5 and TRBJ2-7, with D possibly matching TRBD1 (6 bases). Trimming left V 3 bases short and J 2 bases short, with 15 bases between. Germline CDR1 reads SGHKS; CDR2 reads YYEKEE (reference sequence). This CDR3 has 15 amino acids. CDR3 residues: CASSSGHSVAYEQYF. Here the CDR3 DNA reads TGTGCCAGCAGCTCGGGACACTCAGTAGCCTACGAGCAGTACTTC.

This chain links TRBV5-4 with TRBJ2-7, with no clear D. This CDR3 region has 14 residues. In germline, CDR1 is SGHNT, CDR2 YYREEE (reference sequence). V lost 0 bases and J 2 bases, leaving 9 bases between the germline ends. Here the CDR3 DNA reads TGTGCCAGCAGCTTGGCCGGTCCCGCCTACGAGCAGTACTTC. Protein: CASSLAGPAYEQYF.

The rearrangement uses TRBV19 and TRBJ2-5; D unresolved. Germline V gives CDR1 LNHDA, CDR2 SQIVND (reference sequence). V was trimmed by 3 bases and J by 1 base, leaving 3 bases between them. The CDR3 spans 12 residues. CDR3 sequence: CASSIAQETQYF. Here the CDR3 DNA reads TGTGCCAGTAGTATCGCCCAAGAGACCCAGTACTTC.

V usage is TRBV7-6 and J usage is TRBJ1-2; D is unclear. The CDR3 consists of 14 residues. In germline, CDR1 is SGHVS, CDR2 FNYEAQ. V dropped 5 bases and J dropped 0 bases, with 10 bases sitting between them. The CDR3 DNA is TGTGCCAGCAGCCCCCGGGCAACTAACTATGGCTACACCTTC. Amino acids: CASSPRATNYGYTF. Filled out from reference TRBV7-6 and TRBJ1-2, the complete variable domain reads GAGVSQSPRYKVTKRGQDVALRCDPISGHVSLYWYRQALGQGPEFLTYFNYEAQQDKSGLPNDRFSAERPEGSISTLTIQRTEQRDSAMYRCASSPRATNYGYTFGSGTRLTVV.

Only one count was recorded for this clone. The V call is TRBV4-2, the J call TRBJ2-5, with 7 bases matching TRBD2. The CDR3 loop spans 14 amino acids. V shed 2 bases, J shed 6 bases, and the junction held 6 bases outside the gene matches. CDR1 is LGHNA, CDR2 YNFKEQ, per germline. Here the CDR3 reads CASSQSGNEQTQYF. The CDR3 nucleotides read TGTGCCAGCAGCCAAAGCGGGAACGAGCAGACCCAGTACTTC.

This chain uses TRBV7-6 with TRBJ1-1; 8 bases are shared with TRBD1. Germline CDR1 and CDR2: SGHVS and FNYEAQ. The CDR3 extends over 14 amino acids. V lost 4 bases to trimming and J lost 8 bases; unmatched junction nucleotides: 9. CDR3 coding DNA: TGTGCCAGCAGCTCCCCGGGGGGACAGGCGGAAGCTTTCTTT. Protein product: CASSSPGGQAEAFF. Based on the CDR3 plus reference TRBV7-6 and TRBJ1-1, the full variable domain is GAGVSQSPRYKVTKRGQDVALRCDPISGHVSLYWYRQALGQGPEFLTYFNYEAQQDKSGLPNDRFSAERPEGSISTLTIQRTEQRDSAMYRCASSSPGGQAEAFFGQGTRLTVV.

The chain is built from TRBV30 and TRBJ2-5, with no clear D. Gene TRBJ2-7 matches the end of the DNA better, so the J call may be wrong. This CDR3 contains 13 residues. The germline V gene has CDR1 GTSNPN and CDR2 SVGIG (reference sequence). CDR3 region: CAWGLGNTYEQYF. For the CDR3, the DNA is TGTGCCTGGGGCCTGGGTAACACCTACGAGCAGTACTTC.

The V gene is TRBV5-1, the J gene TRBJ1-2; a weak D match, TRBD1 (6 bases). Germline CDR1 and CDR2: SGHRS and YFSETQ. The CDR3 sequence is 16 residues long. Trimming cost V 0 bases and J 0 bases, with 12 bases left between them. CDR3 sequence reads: CASSLGGGPTNYGYTF. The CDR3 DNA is TGCGCCAGCAGCTTGGGCGGGGGCCCTACTAACTATGGCTACACCTTC.